This T cell receptor beta chain was obtained from a study of blood T cell repertoires in COVID-19. Across the study: Acute-phase and convalescent COVID-19 samples originated in the United States, Italy and Spain. In each case, the material was cDNA or gDNA derived from T cells, B-cell-depleted T cells, or PBMCs.

This CDR3 has 13 residues. Trimming removed 3 bases from V and 2 bases from J; junction bases left unmatched: 1. CDR1 SQVTM and CDR2 ANQGSEA come from the germline V gene. TCRdb's copy holds only in-frame clones and misses some; the assay was immunoSEQ multiplex PCR. This sample has 200,000 or so clones; over 80% occur once, and the top ten carry around 6.1%. The sequence came from a woman aged 40 to 50 with acute or convalescent COVID-19. The sample comprised peripheral blood. This chain joins TRBV29-1 and TRBJ2-7, with 10 bases aligning to TRBD1. The CDR3 DNA reads TGCAGCGTTGATGGGACAGGGGCCTACGAGCAGTACTTC. It encodes CSVDGTGAYEQYF.